This TCR beta chain was sequenced in a study of T cell changes during pregnancy in multiple sclerosis. Using immunoSEQ multiplex PCR, the repertoire was profiled, and TCRdb retains in-frame clones only, with some absent. Here the sample spans about 20,000 clones, under 90% being singletons. With 3 bases removed from V and 3 bases from J, the gap between germline ends came to 17 bases. Germline CDR1 and CDR2: GTSNPN and SVGIG (reference sequence). The CDR3 has 15 residues. The source is a female donor with multiple sclerosis, enrolled in a pregnancy study. The sequenced sample was CD8+ T cells from peripheral blood mononuclear cells, obtained after pregnancy. The chain is built from TRBV30 and TRBJ1-1, with D hard to call. Written as DNA, the CDR3 is TGTGCCTGGAGGGATTGGAGCTCGCTGGACACTGAAGCTTTCTTT. This gives the protein CAWRDWSSLDTEAFF.